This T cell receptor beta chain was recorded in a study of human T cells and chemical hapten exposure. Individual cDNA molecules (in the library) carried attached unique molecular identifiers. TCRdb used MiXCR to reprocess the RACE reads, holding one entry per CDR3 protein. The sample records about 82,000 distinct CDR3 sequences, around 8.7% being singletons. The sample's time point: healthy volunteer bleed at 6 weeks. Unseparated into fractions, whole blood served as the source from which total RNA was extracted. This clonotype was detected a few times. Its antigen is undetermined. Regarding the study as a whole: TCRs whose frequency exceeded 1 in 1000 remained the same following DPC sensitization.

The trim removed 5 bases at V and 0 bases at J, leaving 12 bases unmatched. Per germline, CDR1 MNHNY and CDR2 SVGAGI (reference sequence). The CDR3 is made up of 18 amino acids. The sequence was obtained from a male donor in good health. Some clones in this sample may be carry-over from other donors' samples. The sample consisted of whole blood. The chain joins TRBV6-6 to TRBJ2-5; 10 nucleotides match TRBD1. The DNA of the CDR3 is TGTGCCAGCAGTCGAGTCCGACAGGGGGCGAGAGACCAAGAGACCCAGTACTTC. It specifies CASSRVRQGARDQETQYF.